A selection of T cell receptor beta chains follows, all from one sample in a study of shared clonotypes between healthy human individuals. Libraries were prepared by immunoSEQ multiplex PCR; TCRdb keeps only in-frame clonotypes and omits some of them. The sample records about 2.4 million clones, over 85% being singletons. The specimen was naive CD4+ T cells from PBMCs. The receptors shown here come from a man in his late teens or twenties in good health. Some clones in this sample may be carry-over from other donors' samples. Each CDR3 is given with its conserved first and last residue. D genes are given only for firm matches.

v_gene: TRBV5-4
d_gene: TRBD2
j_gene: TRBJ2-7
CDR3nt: TGTGCCAGCAGCGCAGGGACTAGCGGTTGGGACGAGCAGTACTTC
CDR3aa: CASSAGTSGWDEQYF

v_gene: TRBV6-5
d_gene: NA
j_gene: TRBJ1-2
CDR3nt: TGTGCCAGCAGTTACGGGGGGGGGACCTACTATGGCTACACCTTC
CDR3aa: CASSYGGGTYYGYTF

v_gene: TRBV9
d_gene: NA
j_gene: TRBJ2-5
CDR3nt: TGTGCCAGCAGCGTAGGGGTGTGGGAGACCCAGTACTTC
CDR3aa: CASSVGVWETQYF

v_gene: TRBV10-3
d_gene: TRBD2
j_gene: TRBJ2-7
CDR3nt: TGTGCCATCAGTGACGCGGGAGGAAGCTACGAGCAGTACTTC
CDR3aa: CAISDAGGSYEQYF

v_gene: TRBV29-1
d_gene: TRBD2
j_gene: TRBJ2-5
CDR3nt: TGCAGCGTTGCTAGCGGGCAAGAGACCCAGTACTTC
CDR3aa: CSVASGQETQYF

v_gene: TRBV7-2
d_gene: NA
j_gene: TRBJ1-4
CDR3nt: TGTGCCAGCAGCTTAAGCAGGGGATGGGAAAAACTGTTTTTT
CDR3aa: CASSLSRGWEKLFF

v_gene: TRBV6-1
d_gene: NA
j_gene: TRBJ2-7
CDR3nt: TGTGCCAGCAGTGATTCCGGGACCGGGACCTACGAGCAGTACTTC
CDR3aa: CASSDSGTGTYEQYF

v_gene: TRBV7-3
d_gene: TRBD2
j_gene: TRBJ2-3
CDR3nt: TGTGCCAGCAGCTTAGAAATAGCGGGAGGAATAGATACGCAGTATTTT
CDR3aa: CASSLEIAGGIDTQYF

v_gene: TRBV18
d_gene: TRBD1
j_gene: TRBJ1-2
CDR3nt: TGTGCCAGCTCACCGGGACAGGGTGGGACCGGCTACACCTTC
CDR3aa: CASSPGQGGTGYTF

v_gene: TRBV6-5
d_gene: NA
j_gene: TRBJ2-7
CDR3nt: TGTGCCAGCAGTTATGACGCACAGGCCTACGAGCAGTACTTC
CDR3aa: CASSYDAQAYEQYF